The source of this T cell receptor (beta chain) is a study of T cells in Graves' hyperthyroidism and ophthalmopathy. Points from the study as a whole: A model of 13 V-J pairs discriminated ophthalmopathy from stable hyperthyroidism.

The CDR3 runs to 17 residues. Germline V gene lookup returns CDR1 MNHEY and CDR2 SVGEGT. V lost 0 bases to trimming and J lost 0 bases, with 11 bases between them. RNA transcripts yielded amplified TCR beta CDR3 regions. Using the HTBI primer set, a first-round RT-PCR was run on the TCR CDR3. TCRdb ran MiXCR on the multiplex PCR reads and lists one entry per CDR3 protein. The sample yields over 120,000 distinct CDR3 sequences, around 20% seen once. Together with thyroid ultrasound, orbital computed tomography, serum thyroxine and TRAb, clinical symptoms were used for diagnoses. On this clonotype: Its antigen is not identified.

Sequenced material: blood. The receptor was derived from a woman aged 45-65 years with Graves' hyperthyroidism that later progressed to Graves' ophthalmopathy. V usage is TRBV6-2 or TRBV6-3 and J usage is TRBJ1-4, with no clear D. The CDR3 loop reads CASSYSTPEATNEKLFF. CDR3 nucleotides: TGTGCCAGCAGTTACTCGACCCCAGAGGCAACTAATGAAAAACTGTTTTTT.